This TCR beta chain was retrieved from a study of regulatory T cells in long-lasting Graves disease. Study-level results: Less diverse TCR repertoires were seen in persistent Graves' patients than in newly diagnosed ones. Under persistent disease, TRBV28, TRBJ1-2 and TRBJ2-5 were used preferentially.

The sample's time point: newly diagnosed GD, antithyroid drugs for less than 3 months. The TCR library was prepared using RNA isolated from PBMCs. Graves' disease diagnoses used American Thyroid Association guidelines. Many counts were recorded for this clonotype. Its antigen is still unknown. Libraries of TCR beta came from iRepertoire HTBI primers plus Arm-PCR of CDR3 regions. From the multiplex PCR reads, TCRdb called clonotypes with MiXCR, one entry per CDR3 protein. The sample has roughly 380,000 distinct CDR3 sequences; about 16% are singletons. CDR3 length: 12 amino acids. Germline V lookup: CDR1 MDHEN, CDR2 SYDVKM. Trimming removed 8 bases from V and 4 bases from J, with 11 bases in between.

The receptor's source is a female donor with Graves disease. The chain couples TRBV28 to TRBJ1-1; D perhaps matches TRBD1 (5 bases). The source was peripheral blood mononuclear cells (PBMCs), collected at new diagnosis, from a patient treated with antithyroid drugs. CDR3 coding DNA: TGTGCCAGCCTGGGACGGAGCACTGAAGCTTTCTTT. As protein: CASLGRSTEAFF. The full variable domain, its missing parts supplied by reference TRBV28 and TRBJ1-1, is DVKVTQSSRYLVKRTGEKVFLECVQDMDHENMFWYRQDPGLGLRLIYFSYDVKMKEKGDIPEGYSVSREKKERFSLILESASTNQTSMYLCASLGRSTEAFFGQGTRLTVV.